The 2 T cell receptor beta chains below all came from one sample that was sequenced in a study of control samples from healthy donors and cancer patients. Data came from immunoSEQ multiplex PCR; TCRdb stores just in-frame clones and leaves some out. The sample records more than 150,000 clones, over 85% being singletons. The source material was blood. All receptors come from a man aged 45-65 years in good health.

This chain connects TRBV20-1 to TRBJ2-7, with 9 bases lining up with TRBD1. CDR1 is DFQATT and CDR2 is SNEGSKA in the germline V gene (reference sequence). The CDR3 runs 11 residues. The CDR3, as DNA: TGCAGCGGACAGGGGCTATACGAGCAGTACTTC. Its translation is CSGQGLYEQYF.

This clone came up a few times. The V call is TRBV27, the J call TRBJ2-7; 8 positions match TRBD1. The V gene end was trimmed by 0 bases and the J gene end by 5 bases; junction bases not matched to a gene: 3. The CDR3 has 14 amino acids. Germline V gene lookup returns CDR1 MNHEY and CDR2 SMNVEV (reference sequence). CDR3 region: CASSLSPGGHEQYF. In DNA form, the CDR3 reads TGTGCCAGCAGTTTATCCCCAGGGGGCCACGAGCAGTACTTC.